This TCR beta chain was identified in a study of blood T cell repertoires in COVID-19. Study-level information: The samples span acute and convalescent COVID-19 from the United States, Italy and Spain. T cells, B-cell-depleted T cells, or PBMCs supplied cDNA or gDNA.

The CDR3 runs 15 residues. Germline V CDR1 and CDR2: LGHDT, YNNKEL (reference sequence). V was clipped by 0 bases and J by 5 bases; unmatched bases: 6. The data were produced by immunoSEQ multiplex PCR, yet TCRdb's version contains in-frame clones alone and is incomplete. The sample has 200,000 to 250,000 clones; roughly 94% are singletons. J is TRBJ2-7 and V is TRBV3-1 (or the pseudogene TRBV3-2), with TRBD2 matching 8 bases. This TCR came from a young man with acute or convalescent COVID-19. Sequencing was performed on peripheral blood. The CDR3 here is CASSQDTGLVNEQYF. The CDR3 DNA is TGTGCCAGCAGCCAAGACACGGGACTAGTCAACGAGCAGTACTTC.